This passage covers 16 T cell receptor beta chains from one sample sequenced in a study of blood T cell repertoires in COVID-19. Some clones are missing from TCRdb's copy, which holds only in-frame ones; the method was immunoSEQ multiplex PCR. The data hold 200,000 to 250,000 clones, with less than 90% observed a single time. The source material was peripheral blood. The receptor source for this set is a woman between 50 and 59 years old with acute or convalescent COVID-19.

The chain links TRBV3-1 (or the pseudogene TRBV3-2) to TRBJ2-1; the match to TRBD2 covers 7 bases. The ends lost 0 bases at V and 0 bases at J; junction bases unmatched: 5. The germline V gene encodes CDR1 LGHDT and CDR2 YNNKEL (reference sequence). The CDR3 is 17 amino acids. Here the CDR3 reads CASSQEGEGSSYNEQFF. CDR3 nucleotides: TGTGCCAGCAGCCAAGAAGGGGAGGGTAGCTCCTACAATGAGCAGTTCTTC.

This sequence joins TRBV7-2 and TRBJ2-2; D possibly corresponds to TRBD2 (6 bases). Germline CDR1 is SGHTA and CDR2 is FQGNSA. This CDR3 is 15 amino acids long. The V end lost 2 bases, the J end lost 4 bases, and 11 bases lay between the germline ends. The CDR3 DNA reads TGTGCCAGCAGCTTAAGGCGGGGTACCACCGGGGAGCTGTTTTTT. Amino acids: CASSLRRGTTGELFF. Using reference TRBV7-2 and TRBJ2-2 for the parts outside the CDR3, the full variable domain is GAGVSQSPSNKVTEKGKDVELRCDPISGHTALYWYRQSLGQGLEFLIYFQGNSAPDKSGLPSDRFSAERTGGSVSTLTIQRTQQEDSAVYLCASSLRRGTTGELFFGEGSRLTVL.

J is TRBJ1-1 and V is TRBV11-3, with TRBD1 matching over 9 bases. The germline V gene has CDR1 SGHNT and CDR2 YENEEA. J lost 4 bases, V lost 5 bases, and 8 bases had no gene match. There are 15 residues in the CDR3. CDR3 sequence: CASSKNRGLSTEAFF. In DNA, the CDR3 is TGTGCCAGCAGCAAAAACAGGGGGCTAAGCACTGAAGCTTTCTTT.

A few counts support this clone. The rearrangement links TRBV2 to TRBJ2-5, with 8 nucleotides matching TRBD2. CDR1 and CDR2 from the germline V gene are SNHLY and FYNNEI. V lost 6 bases to trimming and J lost 5 bases; unmatched junction nucleotides: 8. This CDR3 is 14 amino acids long. In DNA, the CDR3 is TGTGCCAGCAGGGGGGGACTAGGTAGGGAGACCCAGTACTTC. It encodes CASRGGLGRETQYF.

This clone showed up just a few times. The chain recombines TRBV30 with TRBJ1-5, with TRBD1 identical over 7 bases. The trim removed 2 bases at V and 6 bases at J, leaving 10 bases unmatched. In germline, CDR1 is GTSNPN, CDR2 SVGIG (reference sequence). The CDR3 loop spans 15 amino acids. The CDR3 spells CAWSRGQGESQPQHF. CDR3 sequence (DNA): TGTGCCTGGAGTAGGGGGCAGGGAGAAAGTCAGCCCCAGCATTTT.

The chain employs TRBV27 and TRBJ2-1; the match to TRBD2 covers 7 bases. The CDR3 has 15 residues. Germline V CDR1 and CDR2: MNHEY, SMNVEV (reference sequence). J was trimmed by 1 base and V by 5 bases; bases with no gene match: 5. The CDR3 sequence: CASSPSGGSYNEQFF. DNA of the CDR3: TGTGCCAGCAGTCCCTCGGGAGGATCCTACAATGAGCAGTTCTTC.

The chain recombines TRBV20-1 with TRBJ2-4; no clear D. This CDR3 region has 13 residues. Germline values: CDR1 DFQATT, CDR2 SNEGSKA (reference sequence). V lost 3 bases to trimming and J lost 0 bases, with 6 bases between them. CDR3 nucleotide sequence: TGCAGTGCTAGTGGGCTAGCCAAAAACATTCAGTACTTC. The encoded protein is CSASGLAKNIQYF.

This clone was observed once. As DNA, the CDR3 is TGTGCCAGCAGCCATTCGGGGAGGGCCCTCTACGAGCAGTACTTC. Its translation: CASSHSGRALYEQYF. The chain employs TRBV3-1 (or the pseudogene TRBV3-2) and TRBJ2-7, with 7 positions matching TRBD2. Trimming cost V 3 bases and J 3 bases; bases outside gene matches: 8. Germline assignment: CDR1 LGHDT and CDR2 YNNKEL (reference sequence). The CDR3 runs 15 residues.

The chain employs TRBV3-1 (or the pseudogene TRBV3-2) and TRBJ1-4, with D maybe TRBD1 (5 bases). Germline V CDR1 and CDR2: LGHDT, YNNKEL (reference sequence). V lost 1 base and J lost 5, with 14 bases in between. CDR3 length: 16 amino acids. CDR3 residues: CASSQAWGVANEKLFF. The CDR3 nucleotides read TGTGCCAGCAGCCAAGCCTGGGGGGTAGCGAATGAAAAACTGTTTTTT.

The DNA for the CDR3 is TGTGCCAGCAGCTCTAGTTCCAACAATGAGCAGTTCTTC. It yields the protein CASSSSSNNEQFF. The rearrangement links TRBV5-4 to TRBJ2-1; D gene ambiguous. The CDR3 loop spans 13 amino acids. V lost 3 bases and J 5 bases, leaving 9 bases between the germline ends. CDR1 SGHNT and CDR2 YYREEE come from the germline V gene (reference sequence). Together with reference TRBV5-4 and TRBJ2-1, the CDR3 gives the full variable domain: ETGVTQSPTHLIKTRGQQVTLRCSSQSGHNTVSWYQQALGQGPQFIFQYYREEENGRGNFPPRFSGLQFPNYSSELNVNALELDDSALYLCASSSSSNNEQFFGPGTRLTVL.

The rearrangement uses TRBV7-9 and TRBJ2-7; D not resolved. V dropped 7 bases and J dropped 3 bases, with 10 bases sitting between them. Germline V gene lookup returns CDR1 SEHNR and CDR2 FQNEAQ (reference sequence). There are 12 residues in the CDR3. CDR3 in DNA: TGTGCCAGCACCACCTCTATCTACGAGCAGTACTTC. Translation gives CASTTSIYEQYF.

The V and J genes are TRBV11-3 and TRBJ2-1; D ambiguous. This CDR3 has 11 amino acids. The V and J ends lost 3 bases and 13 bases respectively, with 10 bases between them. Germline assignment: CDR1 SGHNT and CDR2 YENEEA. Here the CDR3 reads CASSFGTVQFF. In nucleotides, the CDR3 is TGTGCCAGCAGCTTTGGAACAGTACAGTTCTTC. Full variable domain (missing parts from reference TRBV11-3 and TRBJ2-1): EAGVVQSPRYKIIEKKQPVAFWCNPISGHNTLYWYLQNLGQGPELLIRYENEEAVDDSQLPKDRFSAERLKGVDSTLKIQPAELGDSAVYLCASSFGTVQFFGPGTRLTVL.

This CDR3 is CASSPGGPSSYNEQFF. CDR3 sequence (DNA): TGTGCCAGCAGCCCAGGGGGACCGAGCTCCTACAATGAGCAGTTCTTC. The J gene is TRBJ2-1, the V gene TRBV7-9, with 7 bases fitting TRBD1. The germline V gene has CDR1 SEHNR and CDR2 FQNEAQ (reference sequence). CDR3 length equals 16 residues. J was trimmed by 0 bases and V by 5 bases; bases with no gene match: 7.

This clone showed up just once. The chain combines TRBV14 with TRBJ2-1; a possible D gene is TRBD1 (5 bases). The CDR3 consists of 12 residues. Trimming shortened V by 4 bases and J by 8 bases, and 9 bases separated the two germline ends. CDR1 is SGHDN, CDR2 FVKESK, per germline. In DNA, the CDR3 is TGTGCCAGCAGCCTCAGGGTCGATGAGCAGTTCTTC. Protein product: CASSLRVDEQFF.

CDR3 in DNA: TGTGCCAGCAGTTACCTCGTAAACACTGAAGCTTTCTTT. It encodes CASSYLVNTEAFF. V usage is TRBV6-2 or TRBV6-3 and J usage is TRBJ1-1; D unresolved. CDR1 is MNHEY, CDR2 SVGEGT, per germline. V lost 2 bases to trimming and J lost 2 bases, with 6 bases between them. The CDR3 spans 13 residues.

V is TRBV6-5 and J is TRBJ1-1; perhaps TRBD1 as D (5 bases). The germline CDR1 and CDR2 sequences are MNHEY and SVGAGI. The ends were cut back, 2 bases at V and 1 base at J, with 11 bases in the middle. CDR3 length: 15 residues. CDR3 protein: CASSYGGAANTEAFF. Here the CDR3 DNA reads TGTGCCAGCAGTTACGGAGGGGCAGCGAACACTGAAGCTTTCTTT.